Each of the 10 T cell receptor beta chains below was sequenced from the same sample in a study of beta chain features in type 1 diabetes. Sequencing targeted expressed TCRB transcripts, as all isolated RNA had been reverse transcribed. The table came from immunoSEQ multiplex PCR; TCRdb's copy has only in-frame clones and leaves some out. The sample shows 620,000 or so clones, around 15% of them seen only once. Sequencing was carried out using naive CD4+ T cells from blood. The source is a man younger than 30 in good health.

The V call is TRBV7-2, the J call TRBJ2-3, with 9 bases that match TRBD2. The CDR3 has 15 residues. The V gene's germline CDR1 is SGHTA and CDR2 FQGNSA. Trimming cost V 4 bases and J 9 bases; bases outside gene matches: 11. The CDR3 loop is CASSSGTSYILTQYF. The CDR3 nucleotides are TGTGCCAGCAGCTCCGGGACTAGCTATATCTTAACGCAGTATTTT.

J is TRBJ1-1 and V is TRBV28; no definite D call. CDR3 length: 14 residues. The germline CDR1 and CDR2 sequences are MDHEN and SYDVKM. V shed 4 bases and J shed 0 bases, with 9 bases lying between them. CDR3 nucleotide sequence: TGTGCCAGCAGTTACTCCGGGTTGAACACTGAAGCTTTCTTT. Translation gives CASSYSGLNTEAFF.

This clone was picked up a small number of times. The chain carries TRBV5-1 and TRBJ1-1; 8 bases align to TRBD1. The CDR3 covers 16 residues. Trimming at V came to 1 base and at J to 4 bases, leaving 9 bases not matched to a gene. Germline V gene data show CDR1 as SGHRS and CDR2 as YFSETQ. The CDR3: CASSLSRQGRGTEAFF. CDR3 coding DNA: TGCGCCAGCAGCTTGTCTAGACAGGGGAGGGGCACTGAAGCTTTCTTT.

This clone appeared a few times. The V gene is TRBV7-2, the J gene TRBJ1-2; 9 bases line up with TRBD1. The CDR3 consists of 15 residues. Germline CDR1 reads SGHTA; CDR2 reads FQGNSA. The V gene end was trimmed by 5 bases and the J gene end by 4 bases; junction bases not matched to a gene: 8. The CDR3 here is CASSTRTGAIYGYTF. The CDR3 DNA reads as TGTGCCAGCAGCACCCGGACAGGGGCAATCTATGGCTACACCTTC.

In its sample, this clone was seen a few times. V is TRBV5-6 and J is TRBJ2-4; 7 bases are a match to TRBD1. This CDR3 contains 13 residues. J gave up 7 bases and V 4 bases, and 5 bases lay outside the gene matches. Germline CDR1 and CDR2: SGHDT and YYEEEE. The CDR3 bases are TGTGCCAGCAGCACGGACAGGTTTAACATTCAGTACTTC. It encodes CASSTDRFNIQYF.

The chain links TRBV7-2 to TRBJ2-3; D may be TRBD1 (5 bases). The CDR3 has 16 residues. V lost 1 base and J lost 5, with 16 bases in between. Germline values: CDR1 SGHTA, CDR2 FQGNSA. The CDR3 DNA reads TGTGCCAGCAGCTTAGGGGGCAGGGCTTTCGGAGATACGCAGTATTTT. Translation: CASSLGGRAFGDTQYF.

J is TRBJ2-5 and V is TRBV9; perhaps TRBD2 as D (5 bases). The CDR3 consists of 15 residues. The V gene lost 4 bases and the J gene lost 2 bases, with 15 bases spanning the gap. The germline V gene encodes CDR1 SGDLS and CDR2 YYNGEE. CDR3 coding DNA: TGTGCCAGCAGCTTAGCGAGGAAGAGACAAGAGACCCAGTACTTC. This codes for CASSLARKRQETQYF.

This clone has more than one count but fewer than ten. The chain recombines TRBV6-1 with TRBJ1-6; D ambiguous. The CDR3 is 13 amino acids. Germline CDR1 MNHNS, CDR2 SASEGT. Trimming shortened V by 0 bases and J by 8 bases, and 5 bases separated the two germline ends. CDR3 coding DNA: TGTGCCAGCAGTGAAGCCCGGGATTCACCCCTCCACTTT. Encoded protein: CASSEARDSPLHF.

In its sample, this clone was seen a few times. The genes are TRBV25-1 and TRBJ2-5, with TRBD1 matching over 7 bases. CDR3 length: 14 residues. Germline values: CDR1 MGHDK, CDR2 SYGVNS. V dropped 6 bases and J dropped 5; count of bases not matched to a gene: 9. CDR3 in amino acids: CASSAQGGRETQYF. The CDR3 nucleotides read TGTGCCAGCAGCGCGCAAGGGGGCCGGGAGACCCAGTACTTC.

This rearrangement joins TRBV2 to TRBJ2-1; 8 nucleotides line up with TRBD2. The germline CDR1 and CDR2 sequences are SNHLY and FYNNEI. CDR3 length: 15 amino acids. J gave up 2 bases and V 6 bases, and 6 bases lay outside the gene matches. The CDR3 DNA reads TGTGCCAGCAGAGTCGCGGGGGGCCCCTACAATGAGCAGTTCTTC. It specifies CASRVAGGPYNEQFF.